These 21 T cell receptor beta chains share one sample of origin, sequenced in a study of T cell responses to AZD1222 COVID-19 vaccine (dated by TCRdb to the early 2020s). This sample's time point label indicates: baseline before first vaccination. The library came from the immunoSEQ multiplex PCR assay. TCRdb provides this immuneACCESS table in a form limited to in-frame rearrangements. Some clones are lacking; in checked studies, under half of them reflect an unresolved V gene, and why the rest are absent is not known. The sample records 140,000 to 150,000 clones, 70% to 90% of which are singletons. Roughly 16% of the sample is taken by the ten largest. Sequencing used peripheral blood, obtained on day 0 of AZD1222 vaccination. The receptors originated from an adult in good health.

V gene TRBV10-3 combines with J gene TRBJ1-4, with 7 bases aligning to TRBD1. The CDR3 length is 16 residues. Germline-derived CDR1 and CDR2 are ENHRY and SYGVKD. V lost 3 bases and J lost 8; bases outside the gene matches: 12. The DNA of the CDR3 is TGTGCCATCAGTGACCCGGGAAGAGGGGGCAGCGAAAAACTGTTTTTT. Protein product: CAISDPGRGGSEKLFF.

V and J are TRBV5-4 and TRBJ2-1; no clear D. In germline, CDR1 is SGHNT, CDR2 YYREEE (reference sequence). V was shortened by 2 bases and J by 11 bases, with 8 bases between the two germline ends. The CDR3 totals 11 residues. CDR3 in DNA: TGTGCCAGCAGCTTAGCCCAGCAGCAGTTCTTC. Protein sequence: CASSLAQQQFF.

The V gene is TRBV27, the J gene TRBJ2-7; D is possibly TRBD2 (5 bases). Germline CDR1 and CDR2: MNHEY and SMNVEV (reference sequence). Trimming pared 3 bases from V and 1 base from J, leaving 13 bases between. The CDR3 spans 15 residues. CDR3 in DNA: TGTGCCAGCAGTTTTGTCGGGGTAGGTTCCTACGAGCAGTACTTC. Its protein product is CASSFVGVGSYEQYF.

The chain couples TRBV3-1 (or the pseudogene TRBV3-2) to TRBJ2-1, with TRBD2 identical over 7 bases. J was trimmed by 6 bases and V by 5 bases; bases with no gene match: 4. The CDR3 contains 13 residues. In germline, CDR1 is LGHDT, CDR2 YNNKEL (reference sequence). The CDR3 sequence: CASSVSGANEQFF. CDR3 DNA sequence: TGTGCCAGCAGCGTCAGCGGGGCCAATGAGCAGTTCTTC.

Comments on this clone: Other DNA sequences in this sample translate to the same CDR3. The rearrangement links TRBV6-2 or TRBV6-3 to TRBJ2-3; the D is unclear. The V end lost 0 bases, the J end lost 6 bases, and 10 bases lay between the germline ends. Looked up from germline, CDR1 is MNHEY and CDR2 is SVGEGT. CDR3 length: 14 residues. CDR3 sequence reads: CASSYSSPRDTQYF. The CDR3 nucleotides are TGTGCCAGCAGTTACTCCAGCCCGAGGGATACGCAGTATTTT.

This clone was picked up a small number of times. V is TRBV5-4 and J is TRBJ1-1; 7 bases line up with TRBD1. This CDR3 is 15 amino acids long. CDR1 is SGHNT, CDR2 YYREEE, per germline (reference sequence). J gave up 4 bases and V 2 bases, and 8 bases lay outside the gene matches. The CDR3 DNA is TGTGCCAGCAGCTTACAGGGGTATCGGTCCACTGAAGCTTTCTTT. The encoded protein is CASSLQGYRSTEAFF. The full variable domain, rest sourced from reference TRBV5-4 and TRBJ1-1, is ETGVTQSPTHLIKTRGQQVTLRCSSQSGHNTVSWYQQALGQGPQFIFQYYREEENGRGNFPPRFSGLQFPNYSSELNVNALELDDSALYLCASSLQGYRSTEAFFGQGTRLTVV.

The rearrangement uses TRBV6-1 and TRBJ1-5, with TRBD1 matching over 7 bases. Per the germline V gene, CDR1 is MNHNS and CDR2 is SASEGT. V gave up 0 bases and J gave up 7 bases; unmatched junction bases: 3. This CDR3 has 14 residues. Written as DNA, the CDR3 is TGTGCCAGCAGTGAAGCAGGGGGCCAGCAGCCCCAGCATTTT. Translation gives CASSEAGGQQPQHF.

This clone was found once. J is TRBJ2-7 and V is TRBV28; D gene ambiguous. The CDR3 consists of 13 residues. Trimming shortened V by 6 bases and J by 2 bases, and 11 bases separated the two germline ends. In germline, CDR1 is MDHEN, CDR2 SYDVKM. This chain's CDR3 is CASSSSVPYEQYF. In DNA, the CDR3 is TGTGCCAGCAGCTCATCGGTACCCTACGAGCAGTACTTC.

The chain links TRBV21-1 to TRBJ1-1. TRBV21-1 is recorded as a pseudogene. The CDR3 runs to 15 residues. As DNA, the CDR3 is TGTGCCAGCAGCAAAGACAGGCGGGCGAACACTGAAGCTTTCTTT. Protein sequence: CASSKDRRANTEAFF.

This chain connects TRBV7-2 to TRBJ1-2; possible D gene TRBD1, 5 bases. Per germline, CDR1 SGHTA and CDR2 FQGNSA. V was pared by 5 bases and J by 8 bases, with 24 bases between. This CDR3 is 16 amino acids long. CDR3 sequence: CASSPGAGPQYLGYTF. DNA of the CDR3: TGTGCCAGCAGCCCCGGGGCGGGACCCCAGTATCTGGGCTACACCTTC.

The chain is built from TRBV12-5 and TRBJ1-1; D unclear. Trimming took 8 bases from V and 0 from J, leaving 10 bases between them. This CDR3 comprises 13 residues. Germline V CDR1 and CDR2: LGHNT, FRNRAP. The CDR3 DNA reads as TGTGCTAGTAGACCAACGCTGAACACTGAAGCTTTCTTT. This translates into CASRPTLNTEAFF.

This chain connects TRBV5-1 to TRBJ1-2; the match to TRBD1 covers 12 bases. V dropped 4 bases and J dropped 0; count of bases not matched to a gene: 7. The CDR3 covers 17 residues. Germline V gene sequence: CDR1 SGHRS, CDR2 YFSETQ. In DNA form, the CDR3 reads TGCGCCAGCAGCCCGCCGGGACAGGGGGCCGCTAACTATGGCTACACCTTC. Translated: CASSPPGQGAANYGYTF.

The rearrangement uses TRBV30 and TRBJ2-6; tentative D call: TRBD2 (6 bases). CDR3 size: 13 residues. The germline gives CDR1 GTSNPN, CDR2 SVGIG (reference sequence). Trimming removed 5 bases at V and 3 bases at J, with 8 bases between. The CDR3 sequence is CAWSGVGANVLTF. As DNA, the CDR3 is TGTGCCTGGTCGGGGGTTGGGGCCAACGTCCTGACTTTC. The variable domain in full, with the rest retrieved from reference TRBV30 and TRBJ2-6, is SQTIHQWPATLVQPVGSPLSLECTVEGTSNPNLYWYRQAAGRGLQLLFYSVGIGQISSEVPQNLSASRPQDRQFILSSKKLLLSDSGFYLCAWSGVGANVLTFGAGSRLTVL.

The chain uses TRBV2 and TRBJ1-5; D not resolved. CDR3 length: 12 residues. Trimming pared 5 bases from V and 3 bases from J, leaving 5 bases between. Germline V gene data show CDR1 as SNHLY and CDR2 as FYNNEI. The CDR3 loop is CASSFYNQPQHF. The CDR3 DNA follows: TGTGCCAGCAGTTTTTACAATCAGCCCCAGCATTTT.

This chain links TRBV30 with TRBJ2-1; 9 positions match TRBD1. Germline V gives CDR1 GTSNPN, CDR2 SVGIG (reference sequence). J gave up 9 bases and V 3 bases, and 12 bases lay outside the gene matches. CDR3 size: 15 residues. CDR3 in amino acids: CAWSADRGVLSEQFF. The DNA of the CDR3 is TGTGCCTGGAGCGCCGACAGGGGGGTGCTTTCTGAGCAGTTCTTC.

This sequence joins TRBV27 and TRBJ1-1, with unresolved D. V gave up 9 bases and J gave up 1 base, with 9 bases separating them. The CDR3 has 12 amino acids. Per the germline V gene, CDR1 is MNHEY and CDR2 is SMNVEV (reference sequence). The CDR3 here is CASVRRNTEAFF. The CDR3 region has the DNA TGTGCCAGTGTCCGAAGGAACACTGAAGCTTTCTTT.

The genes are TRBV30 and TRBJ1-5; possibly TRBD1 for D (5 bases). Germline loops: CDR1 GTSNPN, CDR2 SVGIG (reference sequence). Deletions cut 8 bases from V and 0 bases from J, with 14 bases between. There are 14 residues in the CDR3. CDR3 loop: CAGQSTDSNQPQHF. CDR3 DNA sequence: TGTGCCGGACAATCGACAGATAGCAATCAGCCCCAGCATTTT.

CDR3 region: CASSFPGIQETQYF. The CDR3 region has the DNA TGTGCCAGCAGCTTCCCCGGTATCCAAGAGACCCAGTACTTC. V and J are TRBV5-6 and TRBJ2-5; D gene uncertain. This CDR3 has 14 residues. Germline values: CDR1 SGHDT, CDR2 YYEEEE. The V gene lost 2 bases and the J gene lost 1 base, with 9 bases spanning the gap. Full variable domain (outside the CDR3, taken from reference TRBV5-6 and TRBJ2-5): DAGVTQSPTHLIKTRGQQVTLRCSPKSGHDTVSWYQQALGQGPQFIFQYYEEEERQRGNFPDRFSGHQFPNYSSELNVNALLLGDSALYLCASSFPGIQETQYFGPGTRLLVL.

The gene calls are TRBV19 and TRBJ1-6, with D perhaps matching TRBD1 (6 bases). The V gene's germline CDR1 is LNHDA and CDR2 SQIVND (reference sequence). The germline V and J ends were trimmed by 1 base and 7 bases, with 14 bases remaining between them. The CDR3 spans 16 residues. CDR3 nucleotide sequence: TGTGCCAGTAGTATAGCCCAGGGGTCGGGAAATTCACCCCTCCACTTT. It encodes CASSIAQGSGNSPLHF.

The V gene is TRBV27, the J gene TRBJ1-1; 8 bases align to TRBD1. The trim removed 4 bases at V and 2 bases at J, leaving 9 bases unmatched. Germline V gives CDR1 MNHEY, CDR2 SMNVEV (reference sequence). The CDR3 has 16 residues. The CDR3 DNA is TGTGCCAGCAGTTCAGGATTCGGACAGGGAAACACTGAAGCTTTCTTT. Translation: CASSSGFGQGNTEAFF.

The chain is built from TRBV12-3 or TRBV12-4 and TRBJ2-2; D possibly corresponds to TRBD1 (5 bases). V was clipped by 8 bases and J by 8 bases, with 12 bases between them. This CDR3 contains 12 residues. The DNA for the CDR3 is TGTGCCAGCGAAGGGGCGGTGGGGGAGCTGTTTTTT. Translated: CASEGAVGELFF.